A selection of T cell receptor beta chains follows, all from one sample in a study of shared clonotypes between healthy human individuals. Using immunoSEQ multiplex PCR, the repertoire was profiled, and TCRdb retains in-frame clones only, with some absent. The sample has about half a million clones; roughly 80% are singletons. The sequenced sample was PBMCs. These receptors were taken from a woman aged 40 to 49 in good health. Some clones in this sample may be carry-over from other donors' samples. Each CDR3 is given with its conserved first and last residue. The order of the fields is D gene, V gene, CDR3 protein. A D gene is named only where the DNA matches it firmly.

. | TRBV6-4 | CASSKGESTDTQYF
TRBD2 | TRBV19 | CASRAVTSGSGGELFF
TRBD2 | TRBV7-3 | CASSLISLAGGNTGELFF
. | TRBV5-1 | CASRSETNTGELFF
TRBD2 | TRBV5-1 | CASSLAGEWYEQYF
. | TRBV7-9 | CASSLEGPDRGNTIYF
. | TRBV5-8 | CASSKLWEPQHF
. | TRBV29-1 | CSVGKGADTQYF
. | TRBV28 | CASSLFSGELFF
. | TRBV7-9 | CASSSPGNEQFF
TRBD1 | TRBV6-1 | CASRGQREVEKLFF
. | TRBV6-5 | CASSYTGSTEAFF
. | TRBV20-1 | CSAPRADTQYF
. | TRBV28 | CASSQRRLVAGELFF
. | TRBV19 | CASSIGTVIHF
TRBD2 | TRBV5-4 | CASSPGAGGSYEQYF
. | TRBV7-8 | CASSPRRGGSSYNEQFF
. | TRBV30 | CAWKTDSWDEQFF
. | TRBV5-4 | CASSLANKGRTGELFF
TRBD1 | TRBV5-4 | CASSIPGQENYGYTF
. | TRBV11-2 | CASSPEAEWVLEETQYF
TRBD1 | TRBV6-1 | CASRRDRGNQPQHF
TRBD1 | TRBV7-3 | CASSPQGGNTYEQYF
. | TRBV18 | CASSRELANTEAFF
TRBD2 | TRBV5-1 | CASSFAGGTTDTQYF
TRBD1 | TRBV18 | CASSPDRGLHEQYF
. | TRBV30 | CAWSVWGGSGYTF